This TCR beta chain was obtained from a study of cytomegalovirus exposure and HLA in healthy donors. General study points: A few CMV-associated chains proved CMV antigen-specific in vitro.

Regarding this clone: Its matching antigen is unknown.

The PCR had 60 Vbeta and 13 Jbeta primers. This table comes from immunoSEQ multiplex PCR, and its TCRdb copy is limited to in-frame clones, with some not included. The sample contains roughly 110,000 clones, 81% of which appear only once. The ends lost 0 bases at V and 1 base at J; junction bases unmatched: 7. The germline CDR1 and CDR2 sequences are SGHKS and YYEKEE (reference sequence). The CDR3 is 16 residues long. This TCR was sampled from a man between 25 and 39 years old in good health and CMV-seronegative. The J gene is TRBJ2-7, the V gene TRBV5-5; 7 bases fit TRBD1. The sample was PBMCs. In nucleotides, the CDR3 is TGTGCCAGCAGCTTGGGTACAGGGGCGCTATCCTACGAGCAGTACTTC. Translating gives CASSLGTGALSYEQYF.